This T cell receptor beta chain was sequenced during a study of identical twins. Study-level results: Twins' surplus sharing was weaker for beta out-of-frame sequences. Within cord blood, abundant beta clonotypes carried fewer insertions, but memory repertoires showed no such trend.

TCRdb used MiXCR to reprocess the 5' RACE reads, holding one entry per CDR3 protein. The table includes 500,000 to 600,000 distinct CDR3 sequences, around 20% detected once. CDR1 is KGHSH and CDR2 is LQKENI in the germline V gene. V was trimmed by 4 bases and J by 6 bases, leaving 13 bases between them. The length of the CDR3 is 13 residues. In regard to this clonotype: Its antigen remains unknown.

The sample also formed part of further work on T cells expressing NK-cell markers. From that paper: Where a handful of donors were concerned, these clonotypes also led the CD3+CD56-NKG2C+ fraction.

The TCR was taken from a woman under 30 in good health. The chain has TRBV18 and TRBJ2-7, with a weak D call TRBD1 (6 bases). The material sequenced was CD4+ T cells sorted from blood. The CDR3 region has the DNA TGTGCCAGCTCACAAAACGAAGGGGGCGAGCAGTACTTC. Amino acids: CASSQNEGGEQYF. The full variable domain, its missing parts supplied by reference TRBV18 and TRBJ2-7, is NAGVMQNPRHLVRRRGQEARLRCSPMKGHSHVYWYRQLPEEGLKFMVYLQKENIIDESGMPKERFSAEFPKEGPSILRIQQVVRGDSAAYFCASSQNEGGEQYFGPGTRLTVT.